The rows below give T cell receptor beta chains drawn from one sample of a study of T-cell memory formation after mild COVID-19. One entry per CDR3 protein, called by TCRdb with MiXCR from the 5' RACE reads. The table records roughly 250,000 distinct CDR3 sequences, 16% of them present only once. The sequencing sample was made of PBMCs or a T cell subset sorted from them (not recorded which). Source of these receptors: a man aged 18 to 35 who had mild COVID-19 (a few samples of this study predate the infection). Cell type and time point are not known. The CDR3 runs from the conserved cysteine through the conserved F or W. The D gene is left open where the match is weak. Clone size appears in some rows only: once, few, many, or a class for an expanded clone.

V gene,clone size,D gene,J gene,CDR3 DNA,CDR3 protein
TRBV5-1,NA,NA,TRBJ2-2,TGCGCCAGCAGCTCTTCCACAGGGAACACCGGGGAGCTGTTTTTT,CASSSSTGNTGELFF
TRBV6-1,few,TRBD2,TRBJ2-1,TGTGCCAGCAGTGAGCTAGCGGGTTACAATGAGCAGTTCTTC,CASSELAGYNEQFF
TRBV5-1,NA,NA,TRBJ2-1,TGCGCCAGCACCCGGTTGTCCCAGGACGCTGAGCAGTTCTTC,CASTRLSQDAEQFF
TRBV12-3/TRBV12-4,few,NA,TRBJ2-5,TGTGCCAGCAGTTTCGTCGGGGGAGGAGAGACCCAGTACTTC,CASSFVGGGETQYF
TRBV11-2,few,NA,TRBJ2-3,TGTGCCAGCAGCTCCCCCTTGGGTCAGAGAACAGATACGCAGTATTTT,CASSSPLGQRTDTQYF
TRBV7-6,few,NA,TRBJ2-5,TGTGCCAGCAGCTCCATGTGGACCCAGTACTTC,CASSSMWTQYF
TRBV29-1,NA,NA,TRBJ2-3,TGCAGCGTCGCGGGTCCAGGCACAGATACGCAGTATTTT,CSVAGPGTDTQYF
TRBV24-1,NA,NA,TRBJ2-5,TGTGCCACCAGTGATCCGAGAGGGGAAGAGACCCAGTACTTC,CATSDPRGEETQYF
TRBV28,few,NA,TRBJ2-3,TGTGCCAGCAGTTTCCCCGCCCTAGATACGCAGTATTTT,CASSFPALDTQYF
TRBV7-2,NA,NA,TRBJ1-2,TGTGCCAGCAGCCGTAGTTCAAAGCGGGGCGACTATGGCTACACCTTC,CASSRSSKRGDYGYTF
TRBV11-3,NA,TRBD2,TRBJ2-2,TGTGCCAGCAGCGAGGTAGCGGGGAACACCGGGGAGCTGTTTTTT,CASSEVAGNTGELFF
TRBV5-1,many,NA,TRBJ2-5,TGCGCCAGCAGCTTGAGGGGGACAGAGACCCAGTACTTC,CASSLRGTETQYF
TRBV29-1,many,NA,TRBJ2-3,TGCAGCGCGGGGACCCAGGCGGATACGCAGTATTTT,CSAGTQADTQYF
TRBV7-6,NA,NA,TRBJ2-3,TGTGCCAGCAATGGAGCGGGTCGGGGAGATACGCAGTATTTT,CASNGAGRGDTQYF
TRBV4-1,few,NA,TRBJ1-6,TGCGCCAGCAGCCTCCCGGGGGGGAGGGGCGATTCACCCCTCCACTTT,CASSLPGGRGDSPLHF
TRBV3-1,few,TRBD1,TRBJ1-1,TGTGCCAGCAGCCACCCGATGGGGTCTTCAGGGGGTGAAGCTTTCTTT,CASSHPMGSSGGEAFF
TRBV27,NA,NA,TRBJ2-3,TGTGCCAGCAGTTTATCAGTGGGTTCAGATACGCAGTATTTT,CASSLSVGSDTQYF
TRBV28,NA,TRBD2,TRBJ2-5,TGTGCCAGCAGCCCCGGCGGGACTAGCGGGGGTAGGGAGACCCAGTACTTC,CASSPGGTSGGRETQYF
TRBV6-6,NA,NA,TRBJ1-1,TGTGCCAGCAAGATCGACCGGGGACGGGGCCAAGCTTTCTTT,CASKIDRGRGQAFF
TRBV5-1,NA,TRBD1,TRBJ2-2,TGCGCCAGCAGCTTGGCCATTACAGGGGGTTCCGGGGAGCTGTTTTTT,CASSLAITGGSGELFF
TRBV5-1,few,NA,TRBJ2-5,TGCGCCAGCAATTCCGGGAGAGGAGCCGAGGAGACCCAGTACTTC,CASNSGRGAEETQYF
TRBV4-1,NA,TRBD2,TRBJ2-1,TGCGCCAGCAGCCGAGGACTAGCGGGGGGGCGCGATGAGCAGTTCTTC,CASSRGLAGGRDEQFF
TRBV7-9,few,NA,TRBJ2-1,TGTGCCAGCAGGATAAGGGGAAATGAGCAGTTCTTC,CASRIRGNEQFF
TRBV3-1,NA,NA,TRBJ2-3,TGTGCCAGCAGATACGGGGGAAACACAGATACGCAGTATTTT,CASRYGGNTDTQYF
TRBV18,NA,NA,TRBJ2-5,TGTGCCAGCTCACCTACAGTACAAGAGACCCAGTACTTC,CASSPTVQETQYF
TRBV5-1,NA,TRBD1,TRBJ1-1,TGCGCCAGCAGCTTCGACAGGGGCTTTTTGAACACTGAAGCTTTCTTT,CASSFDRGFLNTEAFF
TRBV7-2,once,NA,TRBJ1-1,TGTGCCAGCTGCCGTACATTCATGAACACTGAAGCTTTCTTT,CASCRTFMNTEAFF
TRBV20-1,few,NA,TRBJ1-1,TGCAGTGCTAGAGGAACCCAAGCTTTCTTT,CSARGTQAFF
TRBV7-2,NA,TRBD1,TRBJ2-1,TGTGCCAGCAGCCTTCCAGGGACAGGCTACAATGAGCAGTTCTTC,CASSLPGTGYNEQFF
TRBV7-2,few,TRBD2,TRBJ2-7,TGTGCCAGCAGCTCACGTCCCGGGACTAAGGCCTACGAGCAGTACTTC,CASSSRPGTKAYEQYF
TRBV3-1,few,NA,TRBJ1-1,TGTGCCAGCAACTTTGGGGGGAGCCCGAACACTGAAGCTTTCTTT,CASNFGGSPNTEAFF
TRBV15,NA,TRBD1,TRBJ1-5,TGTGCCACCAGCAGATCCATGGGACAGACAAATCAGCCCCAGCATTTT,CATSRSMGQTNQPQHF
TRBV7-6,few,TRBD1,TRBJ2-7,TGTGCCAGCAGCTTCGGGGCGGGACAGGAGGTCTACGAGCAGTACTTC,CASSFGAGQEVYEQYF
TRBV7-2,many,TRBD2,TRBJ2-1,TGTGCCAGCAGCTTAGTGCCTAGCGGGGGGGTAATTGAGCAGTTCTTC,CASSLVPSGGVIEQFF
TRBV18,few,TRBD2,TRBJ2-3,TGTGCCAGCTCTCCCGGGACTAGCGGGGGAAGCACAGATACGCAGTATTTT,CASSPGTSGGSTDTQYF
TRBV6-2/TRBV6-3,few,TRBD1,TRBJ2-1,TGTGCCAGCAACGGACAGGTGAGGTACAATGAGCAGTTCTTC,CASNGQVRYNEQFF
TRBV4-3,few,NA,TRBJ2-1,TGCGCCAGCAGCCAAGCTACTGAGCAGTTCTTC,CASSQATEQFF
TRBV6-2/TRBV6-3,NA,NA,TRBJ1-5,TGTGCCAGCAGTTCCCCACGGGTGAATCAGCCCCAGCATTTT,CASSSPRVNQPQHF
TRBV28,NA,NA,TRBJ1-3,TGTGCCAGCAGTTTGACGCAGCTGAGAGGAAACACCATATATTTT,CASSLTQLRGNTIYF
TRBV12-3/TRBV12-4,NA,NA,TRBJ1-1,TGTGCCAGCAAAACCAGGGGAATGAACACTGAAGCTTTCTTT,CASKTRGMNTEAFF
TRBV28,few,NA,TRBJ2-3,TGTGCCAGCAAGGGGTTGCGAGATACGCAGTATTTT,CASKGLRDTQYF
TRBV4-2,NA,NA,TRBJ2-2,TGTGCCAGCAGCCAAGAGATTGGGGAGCTGTTTTTT,CASSQEIGELFF
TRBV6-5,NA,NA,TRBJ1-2,TGTGCCAGCAAGGGCAGGGATAACTATGGCTACACCTTC,CASKGRDNYGYTF
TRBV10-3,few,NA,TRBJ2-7,TGTGCCATCAGTGAGTCTGGGCGGCAGTTAACCTCATCCTACGAGCAGTACTTC,CAISESGRQLTSSYEQYF
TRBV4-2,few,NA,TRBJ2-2,TGTGCCAGCAAAAGTGACGGCGCCGGGGAGCTGTTTTTT,CASKSDGAGELFF
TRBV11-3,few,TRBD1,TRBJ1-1,TGTGCCAGCAGTACTACAGGGGGCGCGACTGAAGCTTTCTTT,CASSTTGGATEAFF
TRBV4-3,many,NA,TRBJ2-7,TGCGCCAGCAGCCAAGACCGGGTTAGAAGGAGGACCGGACAGTCCTACGAGCAGTACTTC,CASSQDRVRRRTGQSYEQYF
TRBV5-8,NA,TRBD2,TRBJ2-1,TGTGCCAGCAGCTTGGGACTAGCATCCTACAATGAGCAGTTCTTC,CASSLGLASYNEQFF
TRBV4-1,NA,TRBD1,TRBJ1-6,TGCGCCAGCAGCCAAGAGACAGGGGGAGAGTATGGTTCACCCCTCCACTTT,CASSQETGGEYGSPLHF
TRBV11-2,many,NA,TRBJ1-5,TGTGCCAGCAGCTTAGTGGAGAATCAGCCCCAGCATTTT,CASSLVENQPQHF
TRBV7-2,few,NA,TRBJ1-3,TGTGCCAGCAGCTCAACGGGATTTGGGGGGAACACCATATATTTT,CASSSTGFGGNTIYF
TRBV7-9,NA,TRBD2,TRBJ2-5,TGTGCCAGCAGCTCGACTAGCGGGGCGCAAGAGACCCAGTACTTC,CASSSTSGAQETQYF
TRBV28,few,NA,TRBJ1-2,TGTGCCAGCAAGTCGCTCGGCGGCTACACCTTC,CASKSLGGYTF